A selection of T cell receptor beta chains follows, all from one sample in a study of blood T cells in healthy people across ages. From the 5' RACE reads, TCRdb called clonotypes with MiXCR, one entry per CDR3 protein. The sample records 550,000 to 650,000 distinct CDR3 sequences, roughly a quarter being singletons. A further study also used this sample, focusing on T cells of mothers and their children.

Sequencing input: blood. The receptors were gathered from a boy aged 2 to 10 in good health. CDR3s include the opening cysteine and the closing phenylalanine or tryptophan. The D gene is left open where the match is weak. Clone sizes are given selectively: once, few, many, or a class where the clone is expanded.

V	D	J	length	size	DNA	CDR3
TRBV3-1	.	TRBJ1-1	15	.	TGTGCCAGCAGCGCCAGAGGGTTTTGGAACACTGAAGCTTTCTTT	CASSARGFWNTEAFF
TRBV7-9	.	TRBJ2-7	16	.	TGTGCCAGCAGCTTCTATTGGGGCGGGGCGGCCTACGAGCAGTACTTC	CASSFYWGGAAYEQYF
TRBV5-1	TRBD2	TRBJ2-3	15	few	TGCGCCAGCAGCTTTCGGGGGAGGGGTACAGATACGCAGTATTTT	CASSFRGRGTDTQYF
TRBV29-1	.	TRBJ2-2	14	few	TGCAGCTCGACGGTGGCAGGTGGTGCCGGGGAGCTGTTTTTT	CSSTVAGGAGELFF
TRBV7-2	TRBD2	TRBJ2-2	15	.	TGTGCCAGCACCTTTAGCGGGAGTAACACCGGGGAGCTGTTTTTT	CASTFSGSNTGELFF
TRBV4-1	TRBD1	TRBJ1-5	15	.	TGCGCCAGCAGCCAATTGGACAGGGGAAATCAGCCCCAGCATTTT	CASSQLDRGNQPQHF
TRBV5-5	.	TRBJ1-4	14	.	TGTGCCAGCAGCTTAATCCAACAGCGGGAAAAACTGTTTTTT	CASSLIQQREKLFF
TRBV5-4	.	TRBJ1-2	15	few	TGTGCCAGCAGCTTGGACCTAGTGGGAAACTATGGCTACACCTTC	CASSLDLVGNYGYTF
TRBV5-5	.	TRBJ1-2	13	.	TGTGCCAGCAAGGGCAGGCTCTTCTATGGCTACACCTTC	CASKGRLFYGYTF
TRBV29-1	TRBD1	TRBJ2-5	14	many	TGCAGCGTCACGAAAGGGGCAGGGGGTGAGACCCAGTACTTC	CSVTKGAGGETQYF
TRBV27	TRBD2	TRBJ2-2	15	few	TGTGCCAGCAGACAGACTAGCGGGTACACCGGGGAGCTGTTTTTT	CASRQTSGYTGELFF
TRBV5-1	TRBD2	TRBJ2-5	15	few	TGCGCCAGCAAACGAGCGGGAGGCACCCAAGAGACCCAGTACTTC	CASKRAGGTQETQYF
TRBV9	.	TRBJ2-1	17	.	TGTACCAGCAGCCCACGGGACGCAGGTAGCTCCTACAATGAGCAGTTCTTC	CTSSPRDAGSSYNEQFF
TRBV29-1	.	TRBJ2-1	11	once	TGCAGCGTTGAGATGCCCCTTCAGCAGTTCTTC	CSVEMPLQQFF
TRBV5-1	.	TRBJ2-1	13	.	TGCGCCAGCAGCTTGGGGGGGGGCTCTGAGCAGTCCTTC	CASSLGGGSEQSF
TRBV5-1	.	TRBJ2-1	11	few	TGCGCCAGCAGCTTGGAGTATGAGCAGTTCTTC	CASSLEYEQFF
TRBV2	.	TRBJ2-7	15	few	TGTGCCAGCAGGGAGACTAGGGACACCTCTCACGAGCAGTACTTC	CASRETRDTSHEQYF
TRBV20-1	.	TRBJ2-1	15	.	TGCAGTGCTAGAGATTACGGGATCGATCTCAATGAGCAGTTCTTC	CSARDYGIDLNEQFF
TRBV20-1	TRBD2	TRBJ2-3	14	.	TGCAGTGCTCTAGCGGATATAAACACAGATACGCAGTATTTT	CSALADINTDTQYF
TRBV12-3/TRBV12-4	TRBD2	TRBJ2-3	15	few	TGTGCCAGCAGCTTCCATGGCGGGGGATCAGATACGCAGTATTTT	CASSFHGGGSDTQYF
TRBV18	.	TRBJ1-3	16	.	TGTGCCAGCTCACCAATTGGACGGAGCTCTGGAAACACCATATATTTT	CASSPIGRSSGNTIYF
TRBV30	.	TRBJ2-2	14	.	TGTGCCTGGAGGGAATGGGGGAACACCGGGGAGCTGTTTTTT	CAWREWGNTGELFF
TRBV29-1	.	TRBJ2-6	13	.	TGCAGCGCCCCGACCTCTGGGGCCAACGTCCTGACTTTC	CSAPTSGANVLTF
TRBV2	.	TRBJ2-7	12	many	TGTGCCAGCAGTGAACTGGCCTACGAGCAGTACTTC	CASSELAYEQYF
TRBV12-3/TRBV12-4	.	TRBJ2-3	13	few	TGTGCCAGCAGTTTAACCAGGGATGATACGCAGTATTTT	CASSLTRDDTQYF
TRBV19	.	TRBJ2-1	16	.	TGTGCCAGTAGCCCATTACCGGGGATACGAACCAATGAGCAGTTCTTC	CASSPLPGIRTNEQFF
TRBV12-3/TRBV12-4	.	TRBJ1-5	15	few	TGTGCCAGCAGTTTAGGCGACTATAGCAATCAGCCCCAGCATTTT	CASSLGDYSNQPQHF
TRBV29-1	.	TRBJ2-6	15	few	TGCAGCGTTACAGGGACTACTTCTGGGGCCAACGTCCTGACTTTC	CSVTGTTSGANVLTF
TRBV5-1	TRBD1	TRBJ2-7	15	.	TGCGCCAGCAGCGGGGGGACAGGGGGCGCTTACGAGCAGTACTTC	CASSGGTGGAYEQYF
TRBV19	.	TRBJ2-7	13	.	TGTGCCAGTAGTGGCGATAGCTCCTACGAGCAGTACTTC	CASSGDSSYEQYF
TRBV7-9	TRBD2	TRBJ2-5	16	few	TGTGCCAGCAGCTTACTAGCGGGAGGGGGTCAAGAGACCCAGTACTTC	CASSLLAGGGQETQYF
TRBV14	.	TRBJ2-2	15	few	TGTGCCAGCAGGGCAGGGTTCGTGAACACCGGGGAGCTGTTTTTT	CASRAGFVNTGELFF
TRBV4-3	.	TRBJ1-4	13	.	TGCGCCAGCAGCCAAGATATTCGGGGAAAACTGTTTTTT	CASSQDIRGKLFF
TRBV20-1	.	TRBJ1-5	15	.	TGCAGTGCTATTACAGGGAGAATGGGCAATCAGCCCCAGCATTTT	CSAITGRMGNQPQHF
TRBV29-1	.	TRBJ2-5	12	few	TGCAGCGTGACAGCGTACCAAGAGACCCAGTACTTC	CSVTAYQETQYF
TRBV14	TRBD2	TRBJ2-3	17	many	TGTGCCAGCAGCCAAGTTAAGGCTAGCGGGAGTGCAGATACGCAGTATTTT	CASSQVKASGSADTQYF
TRBV18	.	TRBJ1-3	15	few	TGTGCCAGCTCACTGGACACAACCAATGGAAACACCATATATTTT	CASSLDTTNGNTIYF
TRBV2	TRBD2	TRBJ2-1	15	many	TGTGCCAGCAGTGAGTTGGCGGGAGCTTACAATGAGCAGTTCTTC	CASSELAGAYNEQFF
TRBV4-2	.	TRBJ2-4	17	.	TGTGCCAGCAGCCTCTCTCTGGGCGGGGATCCCAAAAACATTCAGTACTTC	CASSLSLGGDPKNIQYF
TRBV7-8	.	TRBJ2-4	14	few	TGTGCCAGCAGCTGGGGGGCGTCCAAAAACATTCAGTACTTC	CASSWGASKNIQYF
TRBV20-1	TRBD1	TRBJ2-2	15	few	TGCAGTGCTGGAGAATACAGGGGCGGCACCGGGGAGCTGTTTTTT	CSAGEYRGGTGELFF
TRBV10-2	.	TRBJ2-5	13	.	TGCGCCAGCAGTGAGTCGACCGGGGGGACCCAGTACTTC	CASSESTGGTQYF
TRBV2	.	TRBJ2-5	15	.	TGTGCCAGCAGCAGGGAGTCAGGCCCGCAAGAGACCCAGTACTTC	CASSRESGPQETQYF
TRBV7-2	TRBD2	TRBJ2-7	15	.	TGTGCCAGCAGCTTACGGGGGGGCGCCGCCTCCGAGCAGTACTTC	CASSLRGGAASEQYF
TRBV19	.	TRBJ2-1	15	.	TGTGCCAGTCGGGTGGCCGTGAGCTCCTACAATGAGCAGTTCTTC	CASRVAVSSYNEQFF
TRBV7-9	.	TRBJ1-6	15	few	TGTGCCAGCAGCTTACTCAGGGTGGGCAATTCACCCCTCCACTTT	CASSLLRVGNSPLHF